A single sample is the source of the 8 T cell receptor beta chains below, sequenced in a study of blood T cell dynamics during melanoma immunotherapy (dated by TCRdb to about 2020). The label giving this sample's time point can be read as: pre-treatment baseline. The protocol used for the library was the immunoSEQ multiplex PCR assay. Drawn from immuneACCESS, this table holds only the in-frame rearrangements with V and J called that TCRdb kept. Clones are partly lost; checked studies trace under half to an unresolved V gene and leave the rest unexplained. Counted in this sample were approximately 9,500 clones; 70% to 90% of them appeared once. The leading ten clones occupy roughly 7% of the sample. The source was blood, collected from a patient treated with checkpoint blockade. The receptors were gathered from a human donor with melanoma.

The chain links TRBV11-2 to TRBJ2-7; D is possibly TRBD1 (5 bases). V shed 5 bases and J shed 0 bases, with 11 bases lying between them. CDR3 length: 14 amino acids. Per germline, CDR1 SGHAT and CDR2 FQNNGV. As DNA, the CDR3 is TGTGCCAGCAGCCGCTCTGACAGCTCCTACGAGCAGTACTTC. Translated: CASSRSDSSYEQYF.

In this sample, this clone turned up a few times. The J gene is TRBJ1-3, the V gene TRBV4-3; D unresolved. Germline CDR1 reads LGHNA; CDR2 reads YSLEER. CDR3 size: 16 residues. V lost 1 base to trimming and J lost 0 bases, with 10 bases between them. The CDR3 region is CASSQGRALSGNTIYF. The CDR3 DNA reads TGCGCCAGCAGCCAAGGACGGGCGCTCTCTGGAAACACCATATATTTT.

The V gene is TRBV4-3, the J gene TRBJ1-4; tentatively, D is TRBD1 (6 bases). This CDR3 spans 18 amino acids. Trimming removed 1 base from V and 2 bases from J, with 17 bases in between. The germline gives CDR1 LGHNA, CDR2 YSLEER. CDR3 amino acids: CASSQAGVGAGTNEKLFF. The CDR3 bases are TGCGCCAGCAGCCAAGCTGGGGTGGGGGCCGGCACTAATGAAAAACTGTTTTTT.

The chain carries TRBV6-4 and TRBJ2-1; 16 nucleotides agree with TRBD2. Unmatched junction bases numbered 8, after V lost 0 bases and J lost 9 bases. The CDR3 consists of 18 residues. The germline V gene encodes CDR1 MRHNA and CDR2 SNTAGT. CDR3 in amino acids: CASSDSPGLAGGPIEQFF. DNA for the CDR3: TGTGCCAGCAGTGACTCCCCGGGACTAGCGGGAGGGCCTATTGAGCAGTTCTTC.

The chain is built from TRBV11-3 and TRBJ2-1, with 11 positions matching TRBD1. The J segment lost 4 bases and the V segment lost 6 bases, leaving 5 bases of the junction unmatched. CDR1 and CDR2 (germline): SGHNT, YENEEA. The CDR3 runs 15 residues. CDR3 DNA: TGTGCCAGCAGTCTGGGACAGGGGGGTTACAATGAGCAGTTCTTC. The encoded protein is CASSLGQGGYNEQFF.

V is TRBV5-1 and J is TRBJ2-1, with TRBD2 matching 8 bases. CDR1 and CDR2 (germline): SGHRS, YFSETQ. V lost 6 bases and J lost 7; bases outside the gene matches: 9. The CDR3 covers 14 residues. As DNA, the CDR3 is TGCGCCAGCACCACGGGACTAGGGGTGAATGAGCAGTTCTTC. Amino acid sequence: CASTTGLGVNEQFF.

This clone was found once. The chain carries TRBV7-9 and TRBJ1-4; possible D gene TRBD1, 5 bases. CDR3 length: 17 residues. The germline CDR1 and CDR2 sequences are SEHNR and FQNEAQ (reference sequence). The V end lost 5 bases, the J end lost 0 bases, and 16 bases lay between the germline ends. CDR3 residues: CASSPRQSITTNEKLFF. The CDR3 DNA reads TGTGCCAGCAGCCCGAGACAGAGTATAACAACTAATGAAAAACTGTTTTTT.

The CDR3 DNA is TGTGCCAGCAGTTACTCAACAGGGTACGGGGCCAACGTCCTGACTTTC. Encoded protein: CASSYSTGYGANVLTF. The chain couples TRBV6-5 to TRBJ2-6, with a tentative D call TRBD1 (6 bases). Trimming took off 0 bases at V and 4 bases at J, with 10 bases between the two ends. Germline-derived CDR1 and CDR2 are MNHEY and SVGAGI. This CDR3 spans 16 amino acids.